This T cell receptor beta chain emerged from a study of T cells in Graves' hyperthyroidism and ophthalmopathy. Study context: At the time of initial diagnosis and before any treatment, peripheral blood was collected.

TCR beta CDR3 regions were amplified from RNA transcripts. HTBI primers were used for first-round RT-PCR of the TCR CDR3. Via MiXCR, TCRdb re-called the multiplex PCR reads, giving one row per CDR3 protein. The sample lists around 420,000 distinct CDR3 sequences; 12% to 15% were seen once. The sample holds many counts of this clonotype. Looked up from germline, CDR1 is MDHEN and CDR2 is SYDVKM. The CDR3 runs to 15 residues. V trimming: 5 bases; J trimming: 6 bases; junction bases outside the gene matches: 7. Across 18 months, stable Graves' hyperthyroidism was marked by no progression to ophthalmopathy. PBMCs were obtained from 10 ml fresh peripheral blood.

This rearrangement joins TRBV28 to TRBJ1-6; 7 nucleotides match TRBD1. The TCR originated in a woman aged 18-29 years with Graves' hyperthyroidism. Sequenced input: blood. CDR3 in amino acids: CASSPSTGPNSPLHF. The DNA of the CDR3 is TGTGCCAGCAGTCCATCGACAGGGCCTAATTCACCCCTCCACTTT.